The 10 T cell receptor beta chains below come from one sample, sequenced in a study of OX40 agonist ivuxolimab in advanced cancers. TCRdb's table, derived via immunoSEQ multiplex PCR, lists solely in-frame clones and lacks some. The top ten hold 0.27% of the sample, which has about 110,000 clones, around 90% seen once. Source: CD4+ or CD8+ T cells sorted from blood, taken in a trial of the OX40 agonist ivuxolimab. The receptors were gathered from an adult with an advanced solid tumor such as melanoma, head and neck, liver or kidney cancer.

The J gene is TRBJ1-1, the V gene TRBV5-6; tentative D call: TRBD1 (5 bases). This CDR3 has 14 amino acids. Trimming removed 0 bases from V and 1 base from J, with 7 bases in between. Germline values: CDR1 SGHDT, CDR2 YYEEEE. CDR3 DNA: TGTGCCAGCAGCTTGGATCAGGGGAACACTGAAGCTTTCTTT. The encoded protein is CASSLDQGNTEAFF.

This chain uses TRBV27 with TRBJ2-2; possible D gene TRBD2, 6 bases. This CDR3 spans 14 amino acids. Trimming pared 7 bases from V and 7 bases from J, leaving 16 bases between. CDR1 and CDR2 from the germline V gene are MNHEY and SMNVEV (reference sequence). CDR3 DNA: TGTGCCAGCACCTCCGCGGCCGGGAGCGGGGAGCTGTTTTTT. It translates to CASTSAAGSGELFF.

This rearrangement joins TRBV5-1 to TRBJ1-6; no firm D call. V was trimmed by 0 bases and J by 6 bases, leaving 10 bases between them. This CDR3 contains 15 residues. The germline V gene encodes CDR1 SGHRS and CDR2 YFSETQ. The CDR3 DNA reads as TGCGCCAGCAGCTTGGGAGACACCGCTAATTCACCCCTCCACTTT. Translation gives CASSLGDTANSPLHF.

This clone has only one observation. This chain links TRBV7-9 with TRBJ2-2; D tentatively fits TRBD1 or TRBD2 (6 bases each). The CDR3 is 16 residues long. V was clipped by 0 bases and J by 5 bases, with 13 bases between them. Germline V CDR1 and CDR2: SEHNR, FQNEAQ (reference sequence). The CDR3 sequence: CASSLALGGRTGELFF. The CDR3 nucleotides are TGTGCCAGCAGCTTAGCGCTGGGGGGCCGGACCGGGGAGCTGTTTTTT.

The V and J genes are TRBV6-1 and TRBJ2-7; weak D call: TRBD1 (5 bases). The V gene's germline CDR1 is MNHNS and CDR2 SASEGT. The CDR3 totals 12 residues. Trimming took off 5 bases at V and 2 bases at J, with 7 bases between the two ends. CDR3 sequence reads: CASSRGAYEQYF. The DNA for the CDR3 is TGTGCCAGCAGTAGGGGCGCCTACGAGCAGTACTTC.

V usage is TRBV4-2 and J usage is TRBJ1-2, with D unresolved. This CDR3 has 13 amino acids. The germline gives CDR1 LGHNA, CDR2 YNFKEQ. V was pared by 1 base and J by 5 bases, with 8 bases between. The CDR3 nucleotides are TGTGCCAGCAGCCAAGTGCTAGGTTATGGCTACACCTTC. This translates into CASSQVLGYGYTF.

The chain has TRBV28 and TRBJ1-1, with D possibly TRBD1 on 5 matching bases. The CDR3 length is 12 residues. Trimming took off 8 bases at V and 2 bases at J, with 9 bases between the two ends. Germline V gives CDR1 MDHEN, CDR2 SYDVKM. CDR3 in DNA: TGTGCCAGCGCCACAGGTAACACTGAAGCTTTCTTT. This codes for CASATGNTEAFF.

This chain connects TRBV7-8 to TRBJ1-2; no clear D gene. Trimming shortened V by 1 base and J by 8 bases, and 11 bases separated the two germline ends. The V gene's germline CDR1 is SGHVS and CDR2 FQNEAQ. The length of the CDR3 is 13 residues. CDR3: CASSLGATGGYTF. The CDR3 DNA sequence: TGTGCCAGCAGCTTAGGGGCCACGGGGGGCTACACCTTC.

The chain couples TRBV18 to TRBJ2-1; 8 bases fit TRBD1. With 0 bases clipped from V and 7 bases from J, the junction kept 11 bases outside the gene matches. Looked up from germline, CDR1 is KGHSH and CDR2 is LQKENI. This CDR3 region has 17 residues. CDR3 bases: TGTGCCAGCTCACCACCGATCGGGACAGGACCACAGAATGAGCAGTTCTTC. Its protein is CASSPPIGTGPQNEQFF. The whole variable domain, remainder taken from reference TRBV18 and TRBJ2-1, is NAGVMQNPRHLVRRRGQEARLRCSPMKGHSHVYWYRQLPEEGLKFMVYLQKENIIDESGMPKERFSAEFPKEGPSILRIQQVVRGDSAAYFCASSPPIGTGPQNEQFFGPGTRLTVL.

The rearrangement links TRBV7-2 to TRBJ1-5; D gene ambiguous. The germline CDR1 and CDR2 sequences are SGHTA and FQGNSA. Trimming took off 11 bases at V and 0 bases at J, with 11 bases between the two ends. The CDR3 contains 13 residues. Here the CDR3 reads CASSIDSNQPQHF. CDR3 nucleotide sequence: TGTGCCTCGAGCATTGATAGCAATCAGCCCCAGCATTTT.